The rows below give T cell receptor beta chains drawn from one sample of a study of regulatory T cells in long-lasting Graves disease. TCRdb reprocessed the multiplex PCR reads via MiXCR and lists one record per CDR3 protein. This sample has a few hundred thousand distinct CDR3 sequences, with around 23% found just once. The specimen was peripheral blood mononuclear cells (PBMCs), collected when the disease was refractory, from a patient treated with antithyroid drugs. Receptors were obtained from a female donor with Graves disease. Both conserved end residues are part of each CDR3. A D gene is named only where the DNA matches it firmly. Clone sizes are given selectively: once, few, many, or a class where the clone is expanded.

cdr3_nt: TGTGCCAGCAGCTTACGACAGTCGAGGGGCTACGAGCAGTACTTC
cdr3_aa: CASSLRQSRGYEQYF
d_call: NA
v_call: TRBV13
clone_size: NA
j_call: TRBJ2-7

cdr3_nt: TGTGCCAGCTCTAGACAGGATTCCTACGAGCAGTACTTC
cdr3_aa: CASSRQDSYEQYF
d_call: NA
v_call: TRBV7-9
clone_size: many
j_call: TRBJ2-7

cdr3_nt: TGTGCCTGGTCCCGGACAGGGGGCCAAGAAAAACTGTTTTTT
cdr3_aa: CAWSRTGGQEKLFF
d_call: TRBD1
v_call: TRBV30
clone_size: NA
j_call: TRBJ1-4

cdr3_nt: TGCAGTGCTAGACAGGATCTTAGTCAGCCCCAGCATTTT
cdr3_aa: CSARQDLSQPQHF
d_call: NA
v_call: TRBV20-1
clone_size: few
j_call: TRBJ1-5

cdr3_nt: TGTGCCTGGAGTGTACCTGGGACAGGGGGAAATCAGCCCCAGCATTTT
cdr3_aa: CAWSVPGTGGNQPQHF
d_call: TRBD1
v_call: TRBV30
clone_size: many
j_call: TRBJ1-5

cdr3_nt: TGTGCCAGCAGCTTATACCCCACAGGGGAGGAAAGCGGCTACACCTTC
cdr3_aa: CASSLYPTGEESGYTF
d_call: TRBD1
v_call: TRBV3-1
clone_size: many
j_call: TRBJ1-2

cdr3_nt: TGTGCCATCAGTGAGTTTAGGACACCTGAACTCTATGGCTACACCTTC
cdr3_aa: CAISEFRTPELYGYTF
d_call: NA
v_call: TRBV10-3
clone_size: many
j_call: TRBJ1-2

cdr3_nt: TGCAGTGCCCGGGAGCTGTACGAGCAGTACTTC
cdr3_aa: CSARELYEQYF
d_call: NA
v_call: TRBV20-1
clone_size: many
j_call: TRBJ2-7

cdr3_nt: TGCGCCAGCAGCCAAGACTCCGGGACAAATTACGAGCAGTACTTC
cdr3_aa: CASSQDSGTNYEQYF
d_call: NA
v_call: TRBV4-1
clone_size: NA
j_call: TRBJ2-7

cdr3_nt: TGCGCCAGCTGGACAGGGGTCGAGCAGTACTTC
cdr3_aa: CASWTGVEQYF
d_call: TRBD1
v_call: TRBV10-2
clone_size: many
j_call: TRBJ2-7

cdr3_nt: TGTGCCAGCAGCCAAGACGGGAAAGGACAGGGTATTTGGCAGCCCCAGCATTTT
cdr3_aa: CASSQDGKGQGIWQPQHF
d_call: TRBD1
v_call: TRBV4-2
clone_size: NA
j_call: TRBJ1-5

cdr3_nt: TGTGCCAGCAGCTTGGGCCTTGGACCGGACAGCTCCTACGAGCAGTACTTC
cdr3_aa: CASSLGLGPDSSYEQYF
d_call: NA
v_call: TRBV5-4
clone_size: few
j_call: TRBJ2-7

cdr3_nt: TGTGCCAGCGAGGGGGAGAACACAGATACGCAGTATTTT
cdr3_aa: CASEGENTDTQYF
d_call: NA
v_call: TRBV10-1
clone_size: NA
j_call: TRBJ2-3

cdr3_nt: TGTGCCAGCCGAGGGAAGGGACTAGCCCTTTGGGAGCTGTTTTTT
cdr3_aa: CASRGKGLALWELFF
d_call: TRBD2
v_call: TRBV2
clone_size: few
j_call: TRBJ2-2

cdr3_nt: TGTGCCAGCAGGGGTCTAGCGGGGGAAAACATTCAGTACTTC
cdr3_aa: CASRGLAGENIQYF
d_call: TRBD2
v_call: TRBV27
clone_size: NA
j_call: TRBJ2-4

cdr3_nt: TGTGCCAGCAGCTTGGAACAGGGGGTTAATTCACCCCTCCACTTT
cdr3_aa: CASSLEQGVNSPLHF
d_call: TRBD1
v_call: TRBV7-9
clone_size: once
j_call: TRBJ1-6

cdr3_nt: TGTGCCAGGGGGGAAACAGATACGCAGTATTTT
cdr3_aa: CARGETDTQYF
d_call: NA
v_call: TRBV7-9
clone_size: NA
j_call: TRBJ2-3

cdr3_nt: TGTGCCAGTAGAAACATCGGGGATTCACCCCTCCACTTT
cdr3_aa: CASRNIGDSPLHF
d_call: NA
v_call: TRBV19
clone_size: NA
j_call: TRBJ1-6

cdr3_nt: TGCGCCAGCAGCTTGGCCGGGGCAGCCAACTCTGGAAACACCATATATTTT
cdr3_aa: CASSLAGAANSGNTIYF
d_call: NA
v_call: TRBV5-1
clone_size: NA
j_call: TRBJ1-3

cdr3_nt: TGTGCCAGCGAGCGGGCTTTCTTT
cdr3_aa: CASERAFF
d_call: NA
v_call: TRBV6-1
clone_size: many
j_call: TRBJ1-1

cdr3_nt: TGTGCCAGTAAAGAGTCAAGGGGACAACATGAAAAACTGTTTTTT
cdr3_aa: CASKESRGQHEKLFF
d_call: NA
v_call: TRBV19
clone_size: NA
j_call: TRBJ1-4

cdr3_nt: TGTGCCAGCAGTTTGGGGAGAGGGACTTCTGAAGCTTTCTTT
cdr3_aa: CASSLGRGTSEAFF
d_call: NA
v_call: TRBV27
clone_size: many
j_call: TRBJ1-1

cdr3_nt: TGCAGTGCTACAACACCCCACTCCTACGAGCAGTACTTC
cdr3_aa: CSATTPHSYEQYF
d_call: NA
v_call: TRBV20-1
clone_size: NA
j_call: TRBJ2-7

cdr3_nt: TGCGCCAGCAGCCCATCAACTAGCGGAGTCTACGAGCAGTACTTC
cdr3_aa: CASSPSTSGVYEQYF
d_call: TRBD2
v_call: TRBV5-1
clone_size: many
j_call: TRBJ2-7

cdr3_nt: TGTGCCAGCAGTTACTCGACCGGGGGCCGGGCTGAAGCTTTCTTT
cdr3_aa: CASSYSTGGRAEAFF
d_call: NA
v_call: TRBV6-4
clone_size: few
j_call: TRBJ1-1

cdr3_nt: TGCAGCGCCGAAACAGCGGGGGTGATGCAGACCCAGTACTTC
cdr3_aa: CSAETAGVMQTQYF
d_call: TRBD2
v_call: TRBV29-1
clone_size: many
j_call: TRBJ2-5

cdr3_nt: TGCAGCGTTGAACGGGACAGGCTCACAGATACGCAGTATTTT
cdr3_aa: CSVERDRLTDTQYF
d_call: TRBD1
v_call: TRBV29-1
clone_size: NA
j_call: TRBJ2-3

cdr3_nt: TGTGCCAGCAGCCAAGTGCTAGCGGAGAACACCGGGGAGCTGTTTTTT
cdr3_aa: CASSQVLAENTGELFF
d_call: TRBD2
v_call: TRBV3-1
clone_size: few
j_call: TRBJ2-2

cdr3_nt: TGCGCCAGCAGCTCGATTCCGGGACAGGGAAACACTGAAGCTTTCTTT
cdr3_aa: CASSSIPGQGNTEAFF
d_call: TRBD1
v_call: TRBV5-1
clone_size: NA
j_call: TRBJ1-1

cdr3_nt: TGTGCCAGCAGTGTTGAGATCGCCGCCGCGGAAAAACTGTTTTTT
cdr3_aa: CASSVEIAAAEKLFF
d_call: NA
v_call: TRBV28
clone_size: many
j_call: TRBJ1-4

cdr3_nt: TGTGCCAGCAGTTCACTAGCGGGAGTAGTCGAGCAGTACTTC
cdr3_aa: CASSSLAGVVEQYF
d_call: TRBD2
v_call: TRBV6-5
clone_size: many
j_call: TRBJ2-7

cdr3_nt: TGTGCCAGCAGCCAAAGGCGTTTGGAGGTCCAAGAGACCCAGTACTTC
cdr3_aa: CASSQRRLEVQETQYF
d_call: NA
v_call: TRBV2
clone_size: many
j_call: TRBJ2-5

cdr3_nt: TGTGCCAGCTCACCAGACGGCAGGGGCTCCGGGGGCAACTATGGCTACACCTTC
cdr3_aa: CASSPDGRGSGGNYGYTF
d_call: NA
v_call: TRBV18
clone_size: NA
j_call: TRBJ1-2

cdr3_nt: TGTGCCAGCAGTTTAATTGGAGAACTCCGACCCTACGAGCAGTACTTC
cdr3_aa: CASSLIGELRPYEQYF
d_call: NA
v_call: TRBV27
clone_size: few
j_call: TRBJ2-7

cdr3_nt: TGTGCCAGCAGCCCCCTAGCGGGAGGGAGCAATGAGCAGTTCTTC
cdr3_aa: CASSPLAGGSNEQFF
d_call: TRBD2
v_call: TRBV2
clone_size: many
j_call: TRBJ2-1

cdr3_nt: TGTGCCAGCAGCCCCGCGACAGGGAGTCGGAACACTGAAGCTTTCTTT
cdr3_aa: CASSPATGSRNTEAFF
d_call: TRBD1
v_call: TRBV14
clone_size: NA
j_call: TRBJ1-1

cdr3_nt: TGTGCCACCTCGGACACCGGTCTCATGAACACTGAAGCTTTCTTT
cdr3_aa: CATSDTGLMNTEAFF
d_call: NA
v_call: TRBV2
clone_size: many
j_call: TRBJ1-1